This note documents a single TCR beta chain sequence. Its antigen specificity is not known. One base away there is no much larger clone; base qualities are not given. The data originate from a study of beta chain features in type 1 diabetes (dated by TCRdb to between 2017 and 2018). At the level of the whole study: Mean age, gender distribution, total cell number and subset yield did not differ between patients and healthy donors. Regulatory and stem cell-like memory subsets were obtained from only 8 patients and roughly 8 healthy donors, while naive and central memory subsets were obtained from all 30 or so donors. The study compared TCRB repertoires of sorted circulating CD4+ T cell subsets between recently diagnosed type 1 diabetes patients and matched healthy donors. A total of some 100,000,000 sorted cells were examined across all samples, and a strong correlation was observed between cell number per subset and RNA yield. What the research found in general, with its limitations: A moderate but significant shortening of TCRB CDR3 length was observed in type 1 diabetes patients in all four CD4+ subsets. Because the HLA sub-analyses included only small numbers of individuals, any influence of HLA type on TCRB rearrangement was left unresolved. Shorter templates might have been favored by PCR, but patient and control samples were amplified and corrected together, so both groups would have been affected equally by any skew. At VDJ recombination sites, type 1 diabetes patients had fewer insertions and more deleted nucleotides, which implies abnormalities in thymic rearrangement. The naive, central memory and regulatory TCRB repertoires appeared to resemble one another more closely among patients than among healthy donors. Sequencing cDNA rather than genomic DNA could over-represent highly expressing activated cells, although activation and CD3 levels did not differ between groups.

The CDR3 has 17 amino acids, counting the end cysteine and phenylalanine. Of the read, only the CDR3 DNA is kept; its 51 bases are in frame from base 1. CDR1 and CDR2 (SGHVS, FQNEAQ) derive from the germline V gene. The junction shows trimming of 1 base on V and 3 bases on J, plus 18 bases between the germline ends. A single peripheral blood draw of around 0.11 L on average was collected from each donor into heparinised tubes. Using a panel that included CD45RO, CCR7, CD25, CD127, CD95 and CD27, naive, central memory, regulatory and stem cell-like memory CD4+ T cells were sorted on a BD FACSAria II. Purity was above 98% for every sorted population. PBMCs were isolated right away by Lymphoprep density gradient centrifugation and were stained directly, without culture. So that batch effects would be minimized, each experiment stained and sorted samples in pairs, pairing one healthy donor with one patient.

The entire isolated RNA was reverse transcribed using the High Capacity cDNA Reverse Transcription Kit, and thus expressed TCRB transcripts were sequenced. Naive, central memory and regulatory T cell samples underwent deep immunoSEQ sequencing, averaging about 3.3 million total reads per sample. Sorted cells were lysed in RLT buffer, and RNA was extracted using DNase-treated RNeasy Micro or Mini kits according to cell number. Each cell subset was processed on its own to prevent cross-contamination, while patient and healthy donor samples were processed together. TCRB sequences were amplified from cDNA with the immunoSEQ multiplex PCR, producing 87-bp fragments spanning the CDR3 region. The amplicons were sequenced using the Illumina HiSeq platform. The source study handled its data this way. PCR bias was corrected computationally using synthetic template baselines, and reads within Hamming distance 2 were collapsed, with unmergeable singletons discarded. Reads were aligned against IMGT so that V, D and J genes, CDR3 length and insertions or deletions at six rearrangement sites could be assigned. Clonotype counts were normalized to sorted cell number within each subset before computing true diversity and Gini coefficients with the tcR R package. The overlap coefficient, calculated on TCRB nucleotide sequences, was used to measure repertoire sharing. Out-of-frame TCRB sequences from naive cells were analyzed to stand in for the pre-selection repertoire. Imported from immuneACCESS, the table was reduced by TCRdb to in-frame sequences with V and J called. These copies leave out some clones; in studies compared against another copy, an unresolved V gene accounts for under half, and the cause of the remainder is not known. V and J calls and clone size are copied from that table; D and trimming were computed from the DNA. This sample is represented by 900,000 or so clones; under 20% of them were singletons. 0.02% to 0.025% of the sample is in the top ten clones.

The V and J segments used are TRBV7-8 and TRBJ2-5, and possibly TRBD2, on 6 matching bases. The source material was naive CD4+ T cells from blood. The intended sense of this specimen's cell subset or site label: true naive CD4+ T cells. The sequence was collected from a woman aged 18-29 years in good health. The bases read TGTGCCAGCAGCTTAGGATGGCCGGGAGCCCCGAAAGAGACCCAGTACTTC. Its protein product is CASSLGWPGAPKETQYF.